Listed below are T cell receptor beta chains from one sample, sequenced in a study of blood T cell repertoires in COVID-19. Assay: immunoSEQ multiplex PCR; the TCRdb copy retains only in-frame clones and omits some. The table records a few hundred thousand clones, 90% of them present only once. Sequenced: peripheral blood. These receptors all come from a woman aged 60-75 years with COVID-19, enrolled during active disease. The CDR3 runs from the conserved cysteine through the conserved F or W. The order of the fields is V gene, D gene, clone size, CDR3 length, J gene, CDR3 protein, CDR3 DNA. A D gene is named only where the DNA matches it firmly. Part of the rows lack a size; the others show once, few, many or a class for expanded clones.

TRBV15	.	.	17	TRBJ2-3	CATSRDRRGPGRDTQYF	TGTGCCACCAGCAGAGATAGGCGGGGGCCCGGCAGGGATACGCAGTATTTT
TRBV7-9	.	.	18	TRBJ1-1	CASSLPRTASVVNTEAFF	TGTGCCAGCAGCTTACCTCGGACAGCCTCTGTCGTGAACACTGAAGCTTTCTTT
TRBV6-6	TRBD1	.	16	TRBJ1-5	CASSLTGSLSNQPQHF	TGTGCCAGCAGTTTGACAGGGTCCTTGAGCAATCAGCCCCAGCATTTT
TRBV5-1	TRBD1	.	15	TRBJ1-1	CASSRLQGENTEAFF	TGCGCCAGCAGCCGACTACAGGGGGAGAACACTGAAGCTTTCTTT
TRBV7-2	TRBD2	.	14	TRBJ2-7	CASSLVAGDYEQYF	TGTGCCAGCAGCTTAGTGGCGGGGGACTACGAGCAGTACTTC
TRBV7-3	.	.	11	TRBJ2-2	CASGADGELFF	TGTGCCAGCGGGGCGGACGGGGAGCTGTTTTTT
TRBV6-1	TRBD2	.	15	TRBJ2-1	CASSEASGGKNEQFF	TGTGCCAGCAGTGAAGCTAGCGGGGGGAAAAATGAGCAGTTCTTC
TRBV19	.	.	12	TRBJ2-1	CASSIRWYEQFF	TGTGCCAGTAGTATACGGTGGTATGAGCAGTTCTTC
TRBV7-2	TRBD2	.	17	TRBJ2-1	CASSPRRNGGGNNEQFF	TGTGCCAGCAGCCCCCGTCGGAACGGGGGGGGGAACAATGAGCAGTTCTTC
TRBV4-1	TRBD1	.	17	TRBJ1-6	CASRPGQAFSYNSPLHF	TGCGCCAGCAGACCCGGACAGGCGTTCTCCTATAATTCACCCCTCCACTTT
TRBV2	.	once	16	TRBJ1-1	CASSEARGALNTEAFF	TGTGCCAGCAGTGAGGCCCGGGGGGCCCTGAACACTGAAGCTTTCTTT
TRBV19	TRBD1	.	14	TRBJ2-1	CASSMVQGNNEQFF	TGTGCCAGTAGTATGGTACAGGGGAACAATGAGCAGTTCTTC
TRBV19	TRBD1	.	15	TRBJ1-5	CATTSGTASGQPQHF	TGTGCCACCACCTCCGGGACAGCCTCTGGTCAGCCCCAGCATTTT
TRBV24-1	.	.	14	TRBJ1-5	CATSNRASNQPQHF	TGTGCCACCTCCAACAGGGCCAGCAATCAGCCCCAGCATTTT
TRBV10-3	.	.	13	TRBJ2-5	CAIKNGSQETQYF	TGTGCCATCAAGAATGGCAGCCAAGAGACCCAGTACTTC
TRBV7-2	TRBD1	.	15	TRBJ1-2	CASSPRDRASHGYTF	TGTGCCAGCAGCCCCCGGGACAGGGCGAGTCATGGCTACACCTTC
TRBV6-2/TRBV6-3	.	.	14	TRBJ2-4	CASSSGLGKNIQYF	TGTGCCAGCAGTTCAGGGTTGGGCAAAAACATTCAGTACTTC
TRBV18	TRBD1	.	15	TRBJ1-1	CASSPQTGPAAVAFF	TGTGCCAGCTCACCTCAGACAGGGCCCGCTGCCGTTGCTTTCTTT
TRBV6-6	.	.	17	TRBJ1-2	CASSRGTPSLSNYGYTF	TGTGCCAGCAGTCGCGGGACTCCCAGCTTATCCAACTATGGCTACACCTTC
TRBV7-6	.	.	13	TRBJ2-3	CASSQTTTDTQYF	TGTGCCAGCAGCCAAACAACGACAGATACGCAGTATTTT
TRBV6-5	TRBD1	.	12	TRBJ1-5	CASKQGAQPQHF	TGTGCCAGCAAACAGGGGGCTCAGCCCCAGCATTTT
TRBV4-2	.	.	18	TRBJ1-1	CASSQVWPSSGTRAEAFF	TGTGCCAGCAGCCAAGTATGGCCGAGCTCCGGGACACGGGCTGAAGCTTTCTTT
TRBV7-2	.	.	14	TRBJ2-3	CASSSGLSTDTQYF	TGTGCCAGCAGCTCAGGGCTGAGCACAGATACGCAGTATTTT
TRBV10-1	.	.	17	TRBJ2-6	CATPGGPGSLGANVLTF	TGCGCCACCCCAGGAGGTCCCGGGTCTCTGGGGGCCAACGTCCTGACTTTC
TRBV6-2/TRBV6-3	TRBD2	.	17	TRBJ2-3	CASSYNPRGAFTDTQYF	TGTGCCAGCAGTTACAACCCGCGGGGGGCATTCACAGATACGCAGTATTTT
TRBV5-4	TRBD1	.	13	TRBJ1-2	CASVGTDNYGYTF	TGTGCCAGCGTTGGGACAGATAACTATGGCTACACCTTC
TRBV28	.	.	12	TRBJ1-5	CASRTANQPQHF	TGTGCCAGCCGGACTGCCAATCAGCCCCAGCATTTT
TRBV9	.	.	16	TRBJ1-3	CASSVLVGDSGNTIYF	TGTGCCAGCAGCGTATTGGTAGGGGACTCTGGAAACACCATATATTTT
TRBV9	.	.	13	TRBJ2-7	CASSAGDLYEQYF	TGTGCCAGCAGCGCTGGAGACCTTTACGAGCAGTACTTC
TRBV2	TRBD1	.	15	TRBJ2-7	CASRVAGTGGAEQYF	TGTGCCAGCAGAGTAGCCGGGACAGGGGGCGCCGAGCAGTACTTC
TRBV3-1/TRBV3-2	TRBD2	.	15	TRBJ2-1	CASSQVSGGVNEQFF	TGTGCCAGCAGCCAAGTATCGGGGGGGGTCAATGAGCAGTTCTTC